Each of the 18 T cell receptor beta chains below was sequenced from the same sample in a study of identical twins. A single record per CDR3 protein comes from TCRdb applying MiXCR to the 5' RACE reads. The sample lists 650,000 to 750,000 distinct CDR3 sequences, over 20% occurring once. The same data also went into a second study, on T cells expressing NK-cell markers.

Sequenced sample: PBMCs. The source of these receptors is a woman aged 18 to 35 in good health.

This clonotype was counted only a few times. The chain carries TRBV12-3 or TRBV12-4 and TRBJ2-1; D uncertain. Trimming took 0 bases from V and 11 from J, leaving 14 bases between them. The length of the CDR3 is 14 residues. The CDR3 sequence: CASSLAAERPKQFF. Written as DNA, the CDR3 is TGTGCCAGCAGTTTAGCGGCGGAGAGACCGAAGCAGTTCTTC.

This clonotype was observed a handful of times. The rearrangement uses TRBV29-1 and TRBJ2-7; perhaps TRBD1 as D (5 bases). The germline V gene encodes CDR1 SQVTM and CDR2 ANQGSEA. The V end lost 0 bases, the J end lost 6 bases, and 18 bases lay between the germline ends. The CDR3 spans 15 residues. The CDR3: CSVEDPARVPLEQYF. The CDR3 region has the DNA TGCAGCGTTGAAGATCCGGCCAGGGTCCCCCTCGAGCAGTACTTC.

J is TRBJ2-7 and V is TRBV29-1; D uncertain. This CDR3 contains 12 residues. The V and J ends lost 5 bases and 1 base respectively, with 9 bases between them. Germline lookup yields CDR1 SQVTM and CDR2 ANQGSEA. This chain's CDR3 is CSVCSSSYEQYF. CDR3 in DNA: TGCAGCGTTTGCTCCTCGTCCTACGAGCAGTACTTC.

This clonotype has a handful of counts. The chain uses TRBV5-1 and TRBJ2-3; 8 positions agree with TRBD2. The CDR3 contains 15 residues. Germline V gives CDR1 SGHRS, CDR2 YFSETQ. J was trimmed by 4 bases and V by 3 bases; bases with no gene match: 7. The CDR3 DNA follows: TGCGCCAGCAGCTCGGGGGGGGTCCGCGCAGATACGCAGTATTTT. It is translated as CASSSGGVRADTQYF.

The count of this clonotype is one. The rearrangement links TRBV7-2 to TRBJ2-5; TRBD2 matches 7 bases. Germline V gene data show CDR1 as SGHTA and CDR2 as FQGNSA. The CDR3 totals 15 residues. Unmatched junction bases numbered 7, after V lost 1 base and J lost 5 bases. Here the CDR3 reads CASSLVTGGGETQYF. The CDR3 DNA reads TGTGCCAGCAGCTTAGTAACGGGAGGAGGTGAGACCCAGTACTTC.

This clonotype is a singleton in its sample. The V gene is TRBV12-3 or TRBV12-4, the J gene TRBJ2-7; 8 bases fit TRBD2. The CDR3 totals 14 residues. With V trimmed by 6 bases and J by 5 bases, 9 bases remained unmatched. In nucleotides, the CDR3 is TGTGCCAGCAGGCCCCCGGGACTAGGAAACGAGCAGTACTTC. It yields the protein CASRPPGLGNEQYF.

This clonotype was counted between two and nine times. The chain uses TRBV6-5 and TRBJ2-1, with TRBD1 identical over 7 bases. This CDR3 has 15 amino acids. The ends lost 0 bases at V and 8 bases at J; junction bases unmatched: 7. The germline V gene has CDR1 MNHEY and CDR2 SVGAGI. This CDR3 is CASSYSSQGVYEQFF. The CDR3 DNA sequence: TGTGCCAGCAGTTACTCATCTCAGGGGGTATATGAGCAGTTCTTC.

The CDR3 DNA reads TGCAGTGCTAGCGTACAGGGCTACGAGCAGTACTTC. This codes for CSASVQGYEQYF. The chain combines TRBV20-1 with TRBJ2-7, with D possibly matching TRBD1 (6 bases). Trimming removed 3 bases at V and 3 bases at J, with 9 bases between. There are 12 residues in the CDR3. The germline V gene has CDR1 DFQATT and CDR2 SNEGSKA (reference sequence).

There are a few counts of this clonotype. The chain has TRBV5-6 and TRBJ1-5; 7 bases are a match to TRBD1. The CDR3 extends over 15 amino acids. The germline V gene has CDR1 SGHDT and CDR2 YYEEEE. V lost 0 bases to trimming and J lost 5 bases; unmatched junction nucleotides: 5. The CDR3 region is CASSLGQGTDQPQHF. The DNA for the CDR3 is TGTGCCAGCAGCTTGGGACAGGGAACCGATCAGCCCCAGCATTTT.

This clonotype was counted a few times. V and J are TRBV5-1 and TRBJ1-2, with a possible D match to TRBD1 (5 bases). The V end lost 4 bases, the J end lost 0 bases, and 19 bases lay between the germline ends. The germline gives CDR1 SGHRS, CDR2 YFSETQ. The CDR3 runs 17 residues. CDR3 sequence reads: CASSLGMRDFANYGYTF. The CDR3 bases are TGCGCCAGCAGCCTAGGGATGCGGGACTTCGCTAACTATGGCTACACCTTC. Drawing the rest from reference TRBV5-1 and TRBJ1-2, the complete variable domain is KAGVTQTPRYLIKTRGQQVTLSCSPISGHRSVSWYQQTPGQGLQFLFEYFSETQRNKGNFPGRFSGRQFSNSRSEMNVSTLELGDSALYLCASSLGMRDFANYGYTFGSGTRLTVV.

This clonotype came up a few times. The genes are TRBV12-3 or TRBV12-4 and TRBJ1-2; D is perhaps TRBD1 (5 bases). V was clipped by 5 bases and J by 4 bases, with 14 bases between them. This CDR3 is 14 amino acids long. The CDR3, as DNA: TGTGCCAGCAGTCCCAGGGTTGGGACCTATGGCTACACCTTC. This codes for CASSPRVGTYGYTF.

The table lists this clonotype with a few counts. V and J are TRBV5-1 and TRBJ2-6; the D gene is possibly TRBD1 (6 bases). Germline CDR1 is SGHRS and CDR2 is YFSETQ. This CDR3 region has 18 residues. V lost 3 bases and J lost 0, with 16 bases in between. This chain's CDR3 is CASSSRTQGFSGANVLTF. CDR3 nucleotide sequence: TGCGCCAGCAGCTCCCGGACACAGGGTTTCTCTGGGGCCAACGTCCTGACTTTC.

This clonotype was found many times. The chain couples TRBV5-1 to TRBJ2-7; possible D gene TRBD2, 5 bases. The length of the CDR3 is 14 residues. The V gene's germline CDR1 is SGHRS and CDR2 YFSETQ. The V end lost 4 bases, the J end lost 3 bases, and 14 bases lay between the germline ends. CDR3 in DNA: TGCGCCAGCAGCCCCCTTGACGGGAACTACGAGCAGTACTTC. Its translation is CASSPLDGNYEQYF.

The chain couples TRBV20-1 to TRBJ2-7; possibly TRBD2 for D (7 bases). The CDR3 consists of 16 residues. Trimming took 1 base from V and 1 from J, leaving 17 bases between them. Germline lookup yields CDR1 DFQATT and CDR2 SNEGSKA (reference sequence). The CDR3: CSARGTGRGWSYEQYF. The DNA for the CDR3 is TGCAGTGCTAGAGGCACAGGGCGGGGGTGGTCCTACGAGCAGTACTTC.

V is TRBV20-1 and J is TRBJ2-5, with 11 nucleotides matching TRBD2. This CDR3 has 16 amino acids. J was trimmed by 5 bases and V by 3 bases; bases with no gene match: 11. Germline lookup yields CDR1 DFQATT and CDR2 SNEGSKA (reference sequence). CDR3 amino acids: CSARYPLAGGWETQYF. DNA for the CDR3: TGCAGTGCTAGGTACCCCCTAGCGGGAGGATGGGAGACCCAGTACTTC.

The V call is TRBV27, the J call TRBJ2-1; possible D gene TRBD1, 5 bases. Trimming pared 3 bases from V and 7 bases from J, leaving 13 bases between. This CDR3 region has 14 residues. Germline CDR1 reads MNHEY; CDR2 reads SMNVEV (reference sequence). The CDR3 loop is CASSFNPPGNEQFF. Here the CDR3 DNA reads TGTGCCAGCAGTTTTAACCCCCCAGGGAATGAGCAGTTCTTC.

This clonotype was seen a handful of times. The CDR3 nucleotides read TGCGCCAGCAGCTTGGTAGTGGGACCCTCCTACAATGAGCAGTTCTTC. This translates into CASSLVVGPSYNEQFF. J is TRBJ2-1 and V is TRBV5-1; D may correspond to TRBD1 or TRBD2 (5 bases each). Germline CDR1 and CDR2: SGHRS and YFSETQ. This CDR3 region has 16 residues. Trimming removed 0 bases at V and 0 bases at J, with 10 bases between.

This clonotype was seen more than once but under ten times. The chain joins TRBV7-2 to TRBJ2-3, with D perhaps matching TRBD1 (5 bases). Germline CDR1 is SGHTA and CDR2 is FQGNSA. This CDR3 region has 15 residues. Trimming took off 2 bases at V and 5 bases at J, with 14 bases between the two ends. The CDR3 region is CASSLQGYGVDTQYF. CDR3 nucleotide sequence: TGTGCCAGCAGCTTACAGGGCTATGGGGTAGATACGCAGTATTTT. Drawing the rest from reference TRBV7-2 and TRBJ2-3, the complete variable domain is GAGVSQSPSNKVTEKGKDVELRCDPISGHTALYWYRQSLGQGLEFLIYFQGNSAPDKSGLPSDRFSAERTGGSVSTLTIQRTQQEDSAVYLCASSLQGYGVDTQYFGPGTRLTVL.